The rows below give T cell receptor beta chains drawn from one sample of a study of T cells in Graves' hyperthyroidism and ophthalmopathy. MiXCR was run by TCRdb on the multiplex PCR reads, yielding one entry per CDR3 protein. The profile shows approximately 590,000 distinct CDR3 sequences, 15% to 18% of them singletons. What was sequenced was blood. These TCRs come from a woman aged 30 to 39 with Graves' hyperthyroidism. Each CDR3 is given with its conserved first and last residue. A D gene is named only where the DNA matches it firmly. A clone size is listed for some rows: how often the clone was seen (once, few, many), or a class if it is expanded.

v_gene,j_gene,abundance,d_gene,CDR3aa
TRBV18,TRBJ1-5,-,TRBD1,CASSPRQGYQPQHF
TRBV13,TRBJ1-4,many,TRBD1,CASSLQGTEKLFF
TRBV6-1,TRBJ1-4,few,TRBD1,CASTATGSGEKLFF
TRBV27,TRBJ1-1,many,-,CASSLSRMNTEAFF
TRBV4-1,TRBJ2-7,-,-,CASSQDAGASNEQYF
TRBV5-1,TRBJ2-3,many,-,CASSSVGRGADTQYF
TRBV27,TRBJ2-7,-,TRBD1,CASSYTGTGLNEQYF
TRBV4-2,TRBJ2-2,few,TRBD2,CASRPTSENTGELFF
TRBV7-9,TRBJ2-5,many,-,CASSLLSSAFQETQYF
TRBV19,TRBJ2-3,-,-,CASSTFPGTTDTQYF
TRBV27,TRBJ1-1,many,-,CASSLSPNTEAFF
TRBV6-2/TRBV6-3,TRBJ2-1,once,-,CASTPMGAYNEQFF
TRBV6-2/TRBV6-3,TRBJ1-1,-,-,CASSYSSPGNTEAFF
TRBV6-2/TRBV6-3,TRBJ1-6,few,-,CASKGQRSSYNSPLHF
TRBV7-2,TRBJ2-1,-,TRBD2,CASSDGTSANNEQFF
TRBV6-2/TRBV6-3,TRBJ2-7,few,-,CASSRDLASEQYF
TRBV3-1,TRBJ2-1,many,-,CASSQWGLGDKNNEQFF
TRBV20-1,TRBJ1-5,-,-,CSAGALSNQPQHF
TRBV9,TRBJ1-1,many,-,CASSVVGPGGFTEAFF
TRBV20-1,TRBJ2-4,-,-,CSASVPSQTYIQYF
TRBV10-3,TRBJ1-4,few,TRBD1,CATTQGAGEKLFF
TRBV7-3,TRBJ2-3,few,-,CASSLTPLGAGTDTQYF
TRBV20-1,TRBJ2-7,many,-,CSASLGGAESYEQYF
TRBV27,TRBJ2-7,few,-,CASSKLRGYEQYF
TRBV12-3/TRBV12-4,TRBJ1-1,many,TRBD1,CASSLQGETEAFF
TRBV3-1,TRBJ2-7,few,-,CASKARGGIHEQYF
TRBV25-1,TRBJ1-2,-,TRBD1,CASERTGNGAYTF
TRBV6-1,TRBJ2-4,many,-,CASSESLAKVAKNIQYF
TRBV7-2,TRBJ2-1,once,-,CASIFAQGSYNEQFF
TRBV7-2,TRBJ2-7,many,TRBD2,CASSWLSGASYEQYF
TRBV3-1,TRBJ1-4,-,TRBD1,CASSPFMVTGSNNDEKLFF
TRBV10-3,TRBJ2-1,many,TRBD2,CAISEGVASGSRGNEQFF
TRBV6-1,TRBJ2-1,many,TRBD2,CASSHSGRSSDNEQFF
TRBV20-1,TRBJ2-7,many,-,CSASPRDFWDHEQYF
TRBV4-1,TRBJ2-4,-,-,CASSQLDREGRKNIQYF
TRBV5-6,-,-,-,CASSLGQGLYEQFF
TRBV18,TRBJ1-1,many,-,CASSPPGRREAEAFF
TRBV6-5,TRBJ2-2,few,-,CASSLIEGTGELFF
TRBV4-3,TRBJ1-2,-,-,CASSQGSWGYTF
TRBV19,TRBJ2-5,few,-,CASSERIQETQYF
TRBV27,TRBJ2-7,many,TRBD2,CASSLSGRTYEQYF
TRBV7-9,TRBJ2-1,-,-,CAIKTPASNEQFF
TRBV7-2,TRBJ1-1,many,-,CASRRTENTEAFF
TRBV6-4,TRBJ2-7,few,-,CASRTVLYEQYF
TRBV20-1,TRBJ2-2,-,-,CSARESQGSNTGELFF
TRBV7-2,TRBJ2-7,many,TRBD1,CASSYGAGTAYEQYF
TRBV20-1,TRBJ1-6,-,-,CSARVLGLNSPLHF
TRBV2,TRBJ1-2,many,-,CASRLWGPTGDGYTF
TRBV7-6,TRBJ2-1,-,-,CASSLFSGAYNEQFF
TRBV2,TRBJ1-2,-,-,CASSGDGGIGGYTF
TRBV6-5,TRBJ2-1,-,-,CASSYSLRAPYNEQFF
TRBV12-3/TRBV12-4,TRBJ2-3,many,-,CASSFFSMGGGPDTQYF